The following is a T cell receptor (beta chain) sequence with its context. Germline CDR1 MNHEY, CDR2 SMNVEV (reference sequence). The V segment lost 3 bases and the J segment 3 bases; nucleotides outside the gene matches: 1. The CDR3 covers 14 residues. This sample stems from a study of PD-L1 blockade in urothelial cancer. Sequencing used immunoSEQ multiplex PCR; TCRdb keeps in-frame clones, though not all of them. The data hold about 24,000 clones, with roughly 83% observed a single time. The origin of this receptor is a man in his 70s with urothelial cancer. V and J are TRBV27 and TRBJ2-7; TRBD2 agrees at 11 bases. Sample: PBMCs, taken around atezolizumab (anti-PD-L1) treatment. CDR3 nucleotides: TGTGCCAGCAGTTTGGGACTAGCGGACTACGAGCAGTACTTC. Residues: CASSLGLADYEQYF.